Listed here are 24 T cell receptor beta chains from one sample, sequenced in a study of CD8 T cells in ankylosing spondylitis. TCRdb reprocessed the 5' RACE reads with MiXCR, giving one entry per CDR3 protein. This repertoire shows about 340,000 distinct CDR3 sequences, over 12% found once; its top ten account for around 1%. Sequencing was performed on blood, either unsorted or a sorted T cell fraction (not recorded which). These receptors originate from a male donor with ankylosing spondylitis or in good health (not recorded which).

In this sample, this clonotype turned up a few times. This sequence joins TRBV11-2 and TRBJ2-7, with TRBD1 matching over 7 bases. The CDR3 is 15 residues long. V lost 4 bases, J lost 3 bases, and 9 bases stayed unmatched. The germline V gene has CDR1 SGHAT and CDR2 FQNNGV. The CDR3 DNA sequence: TGTGCCAGCAGCTCCCGGGGACAGCCAAACTACGAGCAGTACTTC. Encoded protein: CASSSRGQPNYEQYF.

The rearrangement joins TRBV5-1 to TRBJ2-5, with 9 bases fitting TRBD2. This CDR3 is 14 amino acids long. CDR1 SGHRS and CDR2 YFSETQ come from the germline V gene. The V segment lost 5 bases and the J segment 2 bases; nucleotides outside the gene matches: 4. The chain's CDR3 is CASSSSGVQETQYF. The CDR3 nucleotides read TGCGCCAGCAGTTCTAGCGGGGTACAAGAGACCCAGTACTTC.

This rearrangement joins TRBV24-1 to TRBJ2-3; tentatively, D is TRBD1 (5 bases). The CDR3 covers 14 residues. Looked up from germline, CDR1 is KGHDR and CDR2 is SFDVKD. The germline V and J ends were trimmed by 3 bases and 3 bases, with 9 bases remaining between them. The CDR3 loop reads CATSDRQFTDTQYF. The CDR3 bases are TGTGCCACCAGTGATAGACAGTTTACAGATACGCAGTATTTT.

This clonotype was seen more than once but under ten times. V and J are TRBV9 and TRBJ1-1, with TRBD1 matching 12 bases. V was pared by 3 bases and J by 5 bases, with 5 bases of the junction left unmatched. This CDR3 has 15 amino acids. Germline CDR1 SGDLS, CDR2 YYNGEE. The CDR3 spells CASSAGTGGYTEAFF. Here the CDR3 DNA reads TGTGCCAGCAGCGCCGGGACAGGGGGCTATACTGAAGCTTTCTTT.

The genes are TRBV25-1 and TRBJ2-7, with a possible D match to TRBD1 (5 bases). The CDR3 length is 14 residues. The V gene lost 6 bases and the J gene lost 0 bases, with 12 bases spanning the gap. Germline loops: CDR1 MGHDK, CDR2 SYGVNS. CDR3 DNA: TGTGCCAGCAGCGGCCAGGGTAGCTCCTACGAGCAGTACTTC. Residues: CASSGQGSSYEQYF.

This chain connects TRBV12-3 or TRBV12-4 to TRBJ2-1; TRBD2 matches 11 bases. The CDR3 consists of 16 residues. Germline trimming cut 7 bases from V and 8 bases from J; bases unmatched to any gene: 13. The CDR3 DNA follows: TGTGCCAGCACCTTAGCGGGAGGGCGATCTCCCTATGAGCAGTTCTTC. Protein sequence: CASTLAGGRSPYEQFF.

This clonotype has a count of ten or more. The V gene is TRBV19, the J gene TRBJ2-1; either TRBD1 or TRBD2 may fit D (5 bases each). The germline V gene encodes CDR1 LNHDA and CDR2 SQIVND (reference sequence). V lost 0 bases to trimming and J lost 7 bases, with 10 bases between them. The CDR3 covers 14 residues. Here the CDR3 DNA reads TGTGCCAGTAGTATAGATCGTGGGGGAAATGAGCAGTTCTTC. Its protein product is CASSIDRGGNEQFF. Full variable domain (outside the CDR3, taken from reference TRBV19 and TRBJ2-1): DGGITQSPKYLFRKEGQNVTLSCEQNLNHDAMYWYRQDPGQGLRLIYYSQIVNDFQKGDIAEGYSVSREKKESFPLTVTSAQKNPTAFYLCASSIDRGGNEQFFGPGTRLTVL.

The genes are TRBV6-1 and TRBJ1-1; no clear D gene. The CDR3 totals 14 residues. Between the trimmed V and J ends, which lost 5 bases and 4 bases, there was a span of 14 bases. CDR1 and CDR2 (germline): MNHNS, SASEGT. The DNA of the CDR3 is TGTGCCAGCAGTCGACTCCCGGAAGGCACTGAAGCTTTCTTT. This sequence encodes CASSRLPEGTEAFF.

V and J are TRBV5-6 and TRBJ2-7; D gene uncertain. Germline V CDR1 and CDR2: SGHDT, YYEEEE. V lost 1 base and J 2 bases, leaving 7 bases between the germline ends. The CDR3 contains 13 residues. The CDR3 sequence is CASSLTTPYEQYF. The CDR3 nucleotides read TGTGCCAGCAGCTTGACAACTCCCTACGAGCAGTACTTC.

This clonotype was observed many times. The chain recombines TRBV5-1 with TRBJ2-3; D not resolved. Trimming removed 0 bases at V and 0 bases at J, with 5 bases between. The CDR3 has 14 amino acids. The germline CDR1 and CDR2 sequences are SGHRS and YFSETQ. CDR3 loop: CASSLGRSTDTQYF. CDR3 nucleotides: TGCGCCAGCAGCTTGGGGCGGAGCACAGATACGCAGTATTTT.

This chain joins TRBV4-2 and TRBJ2-2; D remains unclear. V was pared by 4 bases and J by 0 bases, with 9 bases between. This CDR3 has 15 amino acids. The germline V gene has CDR1 LGHNA and CDR2 YNFKEQ. Here the CDR3 reads CASSLRRANTGELFF. DNA for the CDR3: TGTGCCAGCAGCCTTAGACGGGCGAACACCGGGGAGCTGTTTTTT.

The chain carries TRBV12-3 or TRBV12-4 and TRBJ1-2; D is undetermined. The CDR3 has 13 amino acids. Between the trimmed V and J ends, which lost 1 base and 4 bases, there was a span of 7 bases. CDR3 DNA: TGTGCCAGCAGTTTAGGGCCGGTCTATGGCTACACCTTC. Translating gives CASSLGPVYGYTF.

This clonotype was seen only a few times. The chain carries TRBV4-1 and TRBJ1-6, with a possible D match to TRBD1 (5 bases). The CDR3 is 17 residues long. From germline, CDR1 is MGHRA and CDR2 YSYEKL. V dropped 3 bases and J dropped 1 base, with 13 bases sitting between them. CDR3 sequence: CASSQMWGRSYNSPLHF. CDR3 nucleotide sequence: TGCGCCAGCAGCCAGATGTGGGGCAGGTCCTATAATTCACCCCTCCACTTT.

This clonotype was counted only a few times. V is TRBV29-1 and J is TRBJ2-5; D not resolved. The CDR3 runs to 12 residues. V lost 1 base and J 4 bases, leaving 7 bases between the germline ends. CDR1 is SQVTM and CDR2 is ANQGSEA in the germline V gene. The CDR3 here is CSVEGSTETQYF. CDR3 in DNA: TGCAGCGTTGAAGGGAGCACAGAGACCCAGTACTTC.

This clonotype has ten or more counts. V is TRBV12-3 or TRBV12-4 and J is TRBJ2-1; a weak D match, TRBD2 (5 bases). The CDR3 covers 15 residues. V was shortened by 5 bases and J by 0 bases, with 11 bases between the two germline ends. CDR3 in DNA: TGTGCCAGCAGTCATAGCGTCATCTCCTACAATGAGCAGTTCTTC. It codes for CASSHSVISYNEQFF.

This clonotype has more than one count but fewer than ten. The rearrangement joins TRBV18 to TRBJ1-1; D possibly corresponds to TRBD1 (6 bases). Germline V gene lookup returns CDR1 KGHSH and CDR2 LQKENI. This CDR3 contains 15 residues. V lost 9 bases and J 1 base, leaving 18 bases between the germline ends. The CDR3 bases are TGTGCCAGTCTTGAATTACCAGGGGCGAACACTGAAGCTTTCTTT. Its translation is CASLELPGANTEAFF. Drawing the rest from reference TRBV18 and TRBJ1-1, the complete variable domain is NAGVMQNPRHLVRRRGQEARLRCSPMKGHSHVYWYRQLPEEGLKFMVYLQKENIIDESGMPKERFSAEFPKEGPSILRIQQVVRGDSAAYFCASLELPGANTEAFFGQGTRLTVV.

The J gene is TRBJ2-7, the V gene TRBV5-1; 8 bases are shared with TRBD1. Germline lookup yields CDR1 SGHRS and CDR2 YFSETQ. CDR3 length equals 14 residues. The V segment lost 4 bases and the J segment 2 bases; nucleotides outside the gene matches: 5. CDR3 nucleotides: TGCGCCAGCAGCCAGGGACAGGTCCCCTACGAGCAGTACTTC. Protein product: CASSQGQVPYEQYF.

The genes are TRBV5-1 and TRBJ2-5; D possibly uses TRBD1 or TRBD2 (5 bases each). The germline gives CDR1 SGHRS, CDR2 YFSETQ. This CDR3 is 14 amino acids long. The V end lost 3 bases, the J end lost 5 bases, and 14 bases lay between the germline ends. This chain's CDR3 is CASSSVEGEETQYF. The DNA for the CDR3 is TGCGCCAGCAGCTCCGTTGAAGGGGAGGAGACCCAGTACTTC.

The chain joins TRBV29-1 to TRBJ1-1; D unclear. The germline V gene encodes CDR1 SQVTM and CDR2 ANQGSEA. Trimming shortened V by 4 bases and J by 5 bases, and 8 bases separated the two germline ends. The CDR3 is 11 residues long. The CDR3 DNA reads as TGCAGCGTTGGATTAGAAACTGAAGCTTTCTTT. Its protein product is CSVGLETEAFF.

This clonotype has more than one count but fewer than ten. The chain combines TRBV10-1 with TRBJ2-2; D is unclear. Germline CDR1 WNHNN, CDR2 SYGVQD (reference sequence). V lost 4 bases and J lost 6, with 6 bases in between. CDR3 size: 12 residues. CDR3 in DNA: TGCGCCAGCAGTGGAGGCCCCGGGGAGCTGTTTTTT. It is translated as CASSGGPGELFF.

There are a few counts of this clonotype. The rearrangement uses TRBV19 and TRBJ1-1, with a possible D match to TRBD1 (5 bases). Trimming stripped 6 bases from V and 1 base from J, with 6 bases between. Germline V CDR1 and CDR2: LNHDA, SQIVND (reference sequence). The CDR3 extends over 12 amino acids. CDR3 DNA sequence: TGTGCCAGTAGGGGGGGGAACACTGAAGCTTTCTTT. This codes for CASRGGNTEAFF.

The chain has TRBV12-3 or TRBV12-4 and TRBJ2-2, with D perhaps TRBD2 (5 bases). The CDR3 has 13 amino acids. The germline V and J ends were trimmed by 6 bases and 6 bases, with 11 bases remaining between them. The CDR3 region is CASSHTRAGELFF. CDR3 nucleotides: TGTGCCAGCAGCCATACTAGGGCCGGGGAGCTGTTTTTT.

In this sample, this clonotype turned up a few times. This chain connects TRBV5-1 to TRBJ1-5, with 8 positions matching TRBD1. J gave up 7 bases and V 5 bases, and 8 bases lay outside the gene matches. Germline V gene data show CDR1 as SGHRS and CDR2 as YFSETQ. The CDR3 length is 14 residues. CDR3 loop: CASRPDRGRQPQHF. The CDR3 DNA reads as TGCGCCAGCAGGCCCGACAGGGGACGCCAGCCCCAGCATTTT.

By share of the sample, this clonotype is medium-sized (0.01 to 0.1%). The J gene is TRBJ1-1, the V gene TRBV12-3 or TRBV12-4; 7 positions match TRBD1. J was trimmed by 2 bases and V by 5 bases; bases with no gene match: 8. The CDR3 consists of 15 residues. For the CDR3, the DNA is TGTGCCAGCAGTCCGAGGGACAGAAGCAACACTGAAGCTTTCTTT. It yields the protein CASSPRDRSNTEAFF.